This T cell receptor (beta chain) was recorded in a study of T cell changes during pregnancy in multiple sclerosis. Only in-frame clones appear in the TCRdb table, and some are missing; sequencing was by immunoSEQ multiplex PCR. The sample has about 53,000 clones; around 90% are singletons. Germline V lookup: CDR1 MNHNS, CDR2 SASEGT. With 3 bases clipped from V and 4 bases from J, the junction kept 10 bases outside the gene matches. The CDR3 is made up of 17 amino acids. The specimen comprised peripheral blood, sampled after pregnancy. This TCR was sampled from a female donor in good health, enrolled as a control in a pregnancy study. V and J are TRBV6-1 and TRBJ1-5; 9 nucleotides line up with TRBD1. CDR3 DNA sequence: TGTGCCAGCAGTGACCTGGGAGGGACAGGGAGGAATCAGCCCCAGCATTTT. Translated, it gives CASSDLGGTGRNQPQHF.